The 20 T cell receptor beta chains reported below all come from one sample, sequenced in a study of cytomegalovirus exposure and HLA in healthy donors. Researchers ran the PCR with 60 Vbeta and 13 Jbeta primers. The assay was immunoSEQ multiplex PCR, and TCRdb's table has in-frame clones only and misses some. The sample lists roughly 120,000 clones, about four fifths occurring once. The sequencing input was PBMCs. These receptors originate from a woman between 55 and 75 years old in good health and CMV-seropositive.

This chain connects TRBV4-1 to TRBJ1-4, with 10 bases aligning to TRBD1. V lost 3 bases to trimming and J lost 0 bases; unmatched junction nucleotides: 1. The germline V gene has CDR1 MGHRA and CDR2 YSYEKL. This CDR3 has 16 amino acids. The CDR3 coding sequence is TGCGCCAGCAGCCAGGGACAGGGGTCAACTAATGAAAAACTGTTTTTT. Translated, it gives CASSQGQGSTNEKLFF.

The chain uses TRBV28 and TRBJ1-2; 12 nucleotides agree with TRBD1. CDR3 length equals 15 residues. V was clipped by 6 bases and J by 4 bases; unmatched bases: 6. Germline V gene lookup returns CDR1 MDHEN and CDR2 SYDVKM. Here the CDR3 DNA reads TGTGCCAGCAGACCGGGACAGGGGGCGGGCTATGGCTACACCTTC. Its protein is CASRPGQGAGYGYTF.

This clone was seen more than once but under ten times. An end of the junction does not agree with germline; a read error may underlie this. This chain uses TRBV5-4 with TRBJ2-1; 16 bases are shared with TRBD2. CDR1 SGHNT and CDR2 YYREEE come from the germline V gene (reference sequence). The CDR3 sequence is 15 residues long. The CDR3 reads CASSLGGLAGGPSVF. In nucleotides, the CDR3 is TGTGCCAGCAGCTTGGGGGGACTAGCGGGAGGGCCTTCAGTCTTC.

This chain connects TRBV5-8 to TRBJ2-5; TRBD2 matches at 9 bases. Trimming took 1 base from V and 5 from J; bases not matched to a gene: 6. This CDR3 comprises 15 residues. From germline, CDR1 is SGHTS and CDR2 YDEGEE. This CDR3 reads CASSLRLAGRETQYF. The DNA of the CDR3 is TGTGCCAGCAGCTTGAGGCTAGCGGGGCGGGAGACCCAGTACTTC.

This chain links TRBV5-1 with TRBJ1-5; D is ambiguous. From germline, CDR1 is SGHRS and CDR2 YFSETQ. The CDR3 extends over 12 amino acids. V dropped 0 bases and J dropped 6 bases, with 4 bases sitting between them. CDR3 sequence reads: CASSLDGQPQHF. CDR3 DNA sequence: TGCGCCAGCAGCTTGGACGGTCAGCCCCAGCATTTT.

V and J are TRBV27 and TRBJ1-6, with unresolved D. CDR1 MNHEY and CDR2 SMNVEV come from the germline V gene (reference sequence). This CDR3 spans 19 amino acids. V was pared by 5 bases and J by 4 bases, with 24 bases between. The CDR3 loop is CASSPGMDAAILYNSPLHF. CDR3 in DNA: TGTGCCAGCAGTCCGGGGATGGATGCGGCCATTCTTTATAATTCACCCCTCCACTTT.

V usage is TRBV4-3 and J usage is TRBJ1-1; possible D gene TRBD1, 5 bases. This CDR3 spans 16 amino acids. The germline V gene encodes CDR1 LGHNA and CDR2 YSLEER. Trimming shortened V by 0 bases and J by 0 bases, and 11 bases separated the two germline ends. The DNA of the CDR3 is TGCGCCAGCAGCCAAGATCCCACAGGAATGAACACTGAAGCTTTCTTT. Residues: CASSQDPTGMNTEAFF.

The chain is built from TRBV19 and TRBJ1-5, with a weak D call TRBD1 (5 bases). Trimming cost V 7 bases and J 0 bases, with 22 bases left between them. The CDR3 runs 18 residues. In germline, CDR1 is LNHDA, CDR2 SQIVND (reference sequence). CDR3 residues: CASTPNWGGAYSNQPQHF. CDR3 sequence (DNA): TGTGCCAGTACTCCGAACTGGGGAGGGGCCTATAGCAATCAGCCCCAGCATTTT. Filled out from reference TRBV19 and TRBJ1-5, the complete variable domain reads DGGITQSPKYLFRKEGQNVTLSCEQNLNHDAMYWYRQDPGQGLRLIYYSQIVNDFQKGDIAEGYSVSREKKESFPLTVTSAQKNPTAFYLCASTPNWGGAYSNQPQHFGDGTRLSIL.

A note on this clone: The junction shows a germline mismatch at one end, possibly a read error. The chain has TRBV11-2 and TRBJ2-1; TRBD2 matches 10 bases. CDR3 length equals 16 residues. In germline, CDR1 is SGHAT, CDR2 FQNNGV. The CDR3 coding sequence is TGTGCCAGCACCTTAATCCTAGCGGGGGATGCGAATGAGCAGTTCTTC. Encoded protein: CASTLILAGDANEQFF. The full variable domain, completed using reference TRBV11-2 and TRBJ2-1, is EAGVAQSPRYKIIEKRQSVAFWCNPISGHATLYWYQQILGQGPKLLIQFQNNGVVDDSQLPKDRFSAERLKGVDSTLKIQPAKLEDSAVYLCASTLILAGDANEQFFGPGTRLTVL.

The rearrangement links TRBV5-1 to TRBJ1-2; D is ambiguous. V was cut by 2 bases and J by 3 bases, with 11 bases left in between. The CDR3 runs to 14 residues. CDR1 SGHRS and CDR2 YFSETQ come from the germline V gene. CDR3 protein: CASSFQASDYGYTF. CDR3 bases: TGCGCCAGCAGCTTTCAGGCATCAGACTATGGCTACACCTTC.

The chain joins TRBV7-2 to TRBJ1-2; D uncertain. Germline loops: CDR1 SGHTA, CDR2 FQGNSA. This CDR3 is 15 amino acids long. Trimming took 1 base from V and 3 from J, leaving 12 bases between them. CDR3 region: CASSLGVRADYGYTF. The CDR3 DNA reads TGTGCCAGCAGCTTAGGGGTGAGGGCGGACTATGGCTACACCTTC.

This clone was recorded a few times. The rearrangement links TRBV7-8 to TRBJ1-1; the D is unclear. This CDR3 spans 15 amino acids. The germline V gene has CDR1 SGHVS and CDR2 FQNEAQ. Trimming left V 5 bases short and J 2 bases short, with 15 bases between. The CDR3 nucleotides are TGTGCCAGCAGCCCGAACAGAGCCTTAAACACTGAAGCTTTCTTT. Protein: CASSPNRALNTEAFF.

The chain recombines TRBV7-3 with TRBJ2-5; the match to TRBD2 covers 9 bases. Unmatched junction bases numbered 6, after V lost 3 bases and J lost 1 base. CDR3 size: 16 residues. CDR1 is SGHTA and CDR2 is FQGTGA in the germline V gene. CDR3 in DNA: TGTGCCAGCAGCTTGGGACTAGCCCCCAGCCAAGAGACCCAGTACTTC. Protein: CASSLGLAPSQETQYF.

The chain links TRBV6-1 to TRBJ1-5; D remains unclear. V shed 3 bases and J shed 4 bases, with 10 bases lying between them. The CDR3 covers 14 residues. CDR1 and CDR2 from the germline V gene are MNHNS and SASEGT. CDR3 amino acids: CASSEPSVNQPQHF. In DNA form, the CDR3 reads TGTGCCAGCAGTGAGCCTTCGGTAAATCAGCCCCAGCATTTT.

V usage is TRBV20-1 and J usage is TRBJ1-2; TRBD1 is a possible D gene (6 bases). There are 11 residues in the CDR3. Germline CDR1 and CDR2: DFQATT and SNEGSKA (reference sequence). The CDR3 spells CSGARGYGYTF. The CDR3, as DNA: TGCAGCGGGGCCAGGGGCTATGGCTACACCTTC.

This CDR3 is CASSPGGFYTEAFF. The CDR3 coding sequence is TGTGCCAGCAGCCCGGGGGGGTTTTACACTGAAGCTTTCTTT. This chain uses TRBV6-6 with TRBJ1-1, with D perhaps matching TRBD1 (5 bases). The germline gives CDR1 MNHNY, CDR2 SVGAGI (reference sequence). The CDR3 contains 14 residues. V was pared by 6 bases and J by 3 bases, with 14 bases between.

V gene TRBV7-2 combines with J gene TRBJ1-2, with unresolved D. The CDR3 has 13 amino acids. V gave up 4 bases and J gave up 4 bases, with 10 bases separating them. Germline values: CDR1 SGHTA, CDR2 FQGNSA. CDR3 in amino acids: CASSSQVAYGYTF. The CDR3 DNA reads TGTGCCAGCAGCTCTCAGGTGGCCTATGGCTACACCTTC.

This clone was observed a handful of times. This chain uses TRBV2 with TRBJ2-1; 11 bases map to TRBD2. Germline lookup yields CDR1 SNHLY and CDR2 FYNNEI. The CDR3 is made up of 14 amino acids. Trimming took 9 bases from V and 15 from J; bases not matched to a gene: 16. The CDR3 DNA reads as TGTGCCAGAGAACAGGGGACTAGCGGTCACGGGCTGTTCTTC. This gives the protein CAREQGTSGHGLFF.

The chain employs TRBV4-1 and TRBJ2-3, with 10 bases that match TRBD1. The CDR3 contains 15 residues. CDR1 MGHRA and CDR2 YSYEKL come from the germline V gene. V shed 4 bases and J 1 base; nucleotides not matched to a gene: 2. CDR3 loop: CASSRDRGGTDTQYF. CDR3 coding DNA: TGCGCCAGCAGCCGGGACAGGGGCGGCACAGATACGCAGTATTTT.

The V call is TRBV6-6, the J call TRBJ1-1; maybe TRBD1 (5 bases). CDR3 length: 14 amino acids. V lost 5 bases and J 3 bases, leaving 13 bases between the germline ends. Germline V CDR1 and CDR2: MNHNY, SVGAGI (reference sequence). Written as DNA, the CDR3 is TGTGCCAGCAGTAACCCGCAGACAGACACTGAAGCTTTCTTT. Its protein product is CASSNPQTDTEAFF.